Presented here are 24 T cell receptor beta chains from one specimen sequenced in a study of T cell changes during pregnancy in multiple sclerosis. Method: immunoSEQ multiplex PCR; TCRdb's copy keeps in-frame clones and lacks some. The sample has over 40,000 clones, about 91% seen once; the top ten hold around 2%. This sample comprised peripheral blood, obtained in the third trimester of pregnancy. The receptors derive from a female donor with multiple sclerosis, enrolled in a pregnancy study.

The rearrangement joins TRBV5-1 to TRBJ1-4; 7 nucleotides align to TRBD1. CDR1 and CDR2 (germline): SGHRS, YFSETQ. The CDR3 extends over 14 amino acids. The ends lost 5 bases at V and 8 bases at J; junction bases unmatched: 9. The CDR3 loop reads CASSLGGAGEKLFF. DNA for the CDR3: TGCGCCAGCAGTTTAGGGGGCGCGGGAGAAAAACTGTTTTTT.

This clone appeared once. V usage is TRBV18 and J usage is TRBJ2-1; TRBD2 aligns across 10 bases. There are 18 residues in the CDR3. V dropped 2 bases and J dropped 1; count of bases not matched to a gene: 8. The germline gives CDR1 KGHSH, CDR2 LQKENI. The CDR3 here is CASSPLVLAGKSYNEQFF. The DNA for the CDR3 is TGTGCCAGCTCACCATTAGTACTAGCGGGAAAGTCCTACAATGAGCAGTTCTTC.

In its sample, this clone was seen once. This chain joins TRBV14 and TRBJ2-3; 9 bases line up with TRBD1. Germline V gene lookup returns CDR1 SGHDN and CDR2 FVKESK. The V and J ends lost 4 bases and 6 bases, in that order; junction bases with no gene match: 8. This CDR3 comprises 15 residues. The CDR3 sequence is CASSLSTGGRDTQYF. The DNA of the CDR3 is TGTGCCAGCAGCCTCTCCACAGGGGGCCGCGATACGCAGTATTTT.

On this clone itself: The junction shows a germline mismatch at one end, possibly a read error. This rearrangement joins TRBV13 to TRBJ1-1; D call uncertain. From germline, CDR1 is PRHDT and CDR2 FYEKMQ (reference sequence). CDR3 length: 14 amino acids. The DNA of the CDR3 is TGTGCCAGCAGCCTAGGGATATCCCTGGGGAGAGCTTTCTTT. Translation: CASSLGISLGRAFF.

The V gene is TRBV30, the J gene TRBJ1-5; 10 bases fit TRBD1. In germline, CDR1 is GTSNPN, CDR2 SVGIG (reference sequence). The length of the CDR3 is 19 residues. Unmatched junction bases numbered 18, after V lost 3 bases and J lost 4 bases. The CDR3 sequence is CAWSTGTGVTLVNNQPQHF. CDR3 in DNA: TGTGCCTGGAGCACCGGGACAGGGGTGACCCTAGTGAATAATCAGCCCCAGCATTTT.

This clone was counted once. The V call is TRBV7-2, the J call TRBJ2-3; 7 nucleotides align to TRBD2. Germline V gene data show CDR1 as SGHTA and CDR2 as FQGNSA. The V gene end was trimmed by 5 bases and the J gene end by 0 bases; junction bases not matched to a gene: 14. The CDR3 has 18 residues. The DNA for the CDR3 is TGTGCCAGCAGCCTACTCGGGGGTGGGACTACAAGCACAGATACGCAGTATTTT. As protein: CASSLLGGGTTSTDTQYF. The full variable domain, with the rest looked up from reference TRBV7-2 and TRBJ2-3, is GAGVSQSPSNKVTEKGKDVELRCDPISGHTALYWYRQSLGQGLEFLIYFQGNSAPDKSGLPSDRFSAERTGGSVSTLTIQRTQQEDSAVYLCASSLLGGGTTSTDTQYFGPGTRLTVL.

This chain connects TRBV19 to TRBJ2-5; D uncertain. V was trimmed by 3 bases and J by 5 bases, leaving 10 bases between them. The CDR3 loop spans 13 amino acids. Per germline, CDR1 LNHDA and CDR2 SQIVND (reference sequence). The CDR3: CASSMQTRETQYF. CDR3 DNA: TGTGCCAGTAGTATGCAAACTCGTGAGACCCAGTACTTC.

The rearrangement joins TRBV18 to TRBJ2-1; D gene unclear. The CDR3 runs 17 residues. V was clipped by 3 bases and J by 4 bases, with 19 bases between them. Germline assignment: CDR1 KGHSH and CDR2 LQKENI. CDR3 DNA: TGTGCCAGCTCACCTCGACTCACCCGTACTTCTTACAATGAGCAGTTCTTC. Encoded protein: CASSPRLTRTSYNEQFF.

V gene TRBV27 combines with J gene TRBJ1-1; TRBD1 aligns across 8 bases. CDR1 and CDR2 from the germline V gene are MNHEY and SMNVEV (reference sequence). CDR3 length equals 13 residues. J was trimmed by 4 bases and V by 8 bases; bases with no gene match: 6. The CDR3 loop is CASGKDRVTEAFF. CDR3 nucleotides: TGTGCCAGCGGTAAGGACAGGGTCACTGAAGCTTTCTTT.

The chain employs TRBV5-1 and TRBJ2-7; 7 bases line up with TRBD2. Germline V gene lookup returns CDR1 SGHRS and CDR2 YFSETQ. J gave up 3 bases and V 6 bases, and 12 bases lay outside the gene matches. CDR3 size: 15 residues. CDR3 amino acids: CASTPRAGANYEQYF. Written as DNA, the CDR3 is TGCGCCAGCACACCGAGGGCGGGAGCCAACTACGAGCAGTACTTC.

The chain links TRBV9 to TRBJ2-3, with TRBD2 identical over 14 bases. CDR3 size: 16 residues. The V segment lost 5 bases and the J segment 6 bases; nucleotides outside the gene matches: 8. Germline V gives CDR1 SGDLS, CDR2 YYNGEE. The CDR3 DNA follows: TGTGCCAGCAGTGGAGGGACTAGCGGGAGAGGGGATACGCAGTATTTT. It specifies CASSGGTSGRGDTQYF.

The genes are TRBV5-1 and TRBJ1-1, with 7 bases lining up with TRBD1. Germline CDR1 and CDR2: SGHRS and YFSETQ. J was trimmed by 0 bases and V by 3 bases; bases with no gene match: 5. CDR3 size: 15 residues. CDR3 loop: CASSSNTGVNTEAFF. The CDR3 DNA sequence: TGCGCCAGCAGCTCAAACACAGGGGTGAACACTGAAGCTTTCTTT.

The chain couples TRBV5-5 to TRBJ1-3; unclear D gene. Per the germline V gene, CDR1 is SGHKS and CDR2 is YYEKEE (reference sequence). CDR3 size: 15 residues. V dropped 4 bases and J dropped 0 bases, with 11 bases sitting between them. Written as DNA, the CDR3 is TGTGCCAGCAGCCAAGATGGAGCCTCTGGAAACACCATATATTTT. Translating it yields CASSQDGASGNTIYF.

This chain links TRBV5-1 with TRBJ2-1; 11 bases are a match to TRBD1. Per germline, CDR1 SGHRS and CDR2 YFSETQ. The junction had 6 bases not matched to a gene; V was cut back by 4 bases and J by 9 bases. The CDR3 loop spans 14 amino acids. Written as DNA, the CDR3 is TGCGCCAGCAGCAACGGACAGGGGGCGAGTGAGCAGTTCTTC. Amino acid sequence: CASSNGQGASEQFF.

This clone was recorded only once. V usage is TRBV7-3 and J usage is TRBJ1-2, with 8 nucleotides matching TRBD1. The CDR3 is 13 amino acids. CDR1 and CDR2 (germline): SGHTA, FQGTGA. Germline trimming cut 4 bases from V and 10 bases from J; bases unmatched to any gene: 8. CDR3 bases: TGTGCCAGCAGCTGGACAGGGAGGGAAAACTACACCTTC. This codes for CASSWTGRENYTF.

The V and J genes are TRBV5-1 and TRBJ2-2, with 7 bases identical to TRBD2. Per germline, CDR1 SGHRS and CDR2 YFSETQ. CDR3 size: 15 residues. V dropped 4 bases and J dropped 5; count of bases not matched to a gene: 8. This CDR3 reads CASSLLGGGTGELFF. Written as DNA, the CDR3 is TGCGCCAGCAGCCTACTCGGGGGAGGGACCGGGGAGCTGTTTTTT. The full variable domain, with the rest looked up from reference TRBV5-1 and TRBJ2-2, is KAGVTQTPRYLIKTRGQQVTLSCSPISGHRSVSWYQQTPGQGLQFLFEYFSETQRNKGNFPGRFSGRQFSNSRSEMNVSTLELGDSALYLCASSLLGGGTGELFFGEGSRLTVL.

Details on this clone: The sample contains more than one DNA sequence encoding this CDR3. This chain joins TRBV6-5 and TRBJ2-7, with a possible D match to TRBD2 (5 bases). CDR1 MNHEY and CDR2 SVGAGI come from the germline V gene. CDR3 length: 12 amino acids. V was trimmed by 6 bases and J by 5 bases, leaving 11 bases between them. CDR3 sequence: CASRGVGNEQYF. In nucleotides, the CDR3 is TGTGCCAGCAGGGGAGTTGGCAACGAGCAGTACTTC.

The rearrangement uses TRBV19 and TRBJ1-1; TRBD1 might be the D (5 bases). The length of the CDR3 is 15 residues. Deletions cut 5 bases from V and 4 bases from J, with 17 bases between. Germline V CDR1 and CDR2: LNHDA, SQIVND (reference sequence). The CDR3 region is CASSLTGPRGTEAFF. The DNA of the CDR3 is TGTGCCAGTAGTTTGACCGGGCCAAGGGGCACTGAAGCTTTCTTT. The full variable domain, in which reference TRBV19 and TRBJ1-1 provide the parts outside the CDR3, is DGGITQSPKYLFRKEGQNVTLSCEQNLNHDAMYWYRQDPGQGLRLIYYSQIVNDFQKGDIAEGYSVSREKKESFPLTVTSAQKNPTAFYLCASSLTGPRGTEAFFGQGTRLTVV.

This CDR3 reads CASSGRRRGVLPERAQYF. CDR3 bases: TGTGCCAGCAGTGGTCGGCGGCGGGGGGTATTACCAGAGCGGGCCCAGTACTTC. The chain combines TRBV6-1 with TRBJ2-5; TRBD2 matches 8 bases. This CDR3 comprises 18 residues. V dropped 4 bases and J dropped 9; count of bases not matched to a gene: 22. CDR1 and CDR2 from the germline V gene are MNHNS and SASEGT.

The rearrangement links TRBV9 to TRBJ2-3, with 8 bases aligning to TRBD1. V was pared by 4 bases and J by 0 bases, with 4 bases of the junction left unmatched. Germline CDR1 reads SGDLS; CDR2 reads YYNGEE. This CDR3 has 15 amino acids. CDR3 in amino acids: CASSRGQGSTDTQYF. CDR3 sequence (DNA): TGTGCCAGCAGCCGTGGACAGGGTAGCACAGATACGCAGTATTTT. Together with reference TRBV9 and TRBJ2-3, the CDR3 gives the full variable domain: DSGVTQTPKHLITATGQRVTLRCSPRSGDLSVYWYQQSLDQGLQFLIQYYNGEERAKGNILERFSAQQFPDLHSELNLSSLELGDSALYFCASSRGQGSTDTQYFGPGTRLTVL.

This clone occurred a few times. The J gene is TRBJ1-1, the V gene TRBV5-4; 7 bases agree with TRBD1. J gave up 1 base and V 0 bases, and 6 bases lay outside the gene matches. The CDR3 is 16 amino acids. Germline CDR1 SGHNT, CDR2 YYREEE (reference sequence). The CDR3: CASSLAKGAANTEAFF. DNA of the CDR3: TGTGCCAGCAGCTTGGCGAAGGGGGCCGCGAACACTGAAGCTTTCTTT.

This chain joins TRBV6-5 and TRBJ1-5; perhaps TRBD1 as D (6 bases). V shed 0 bases and J shed 5 bases, with 11 bases lying between them. The germline V gene encodes CDR1 MNHEY and CDR2 SVGAGI. This CDR3 has 15 amino acids. The CDR3: CASSYSRGAYQPQHF. The CDR3 nucleotides are TGTGCCAGCAGTTACTCTCGGGGGGCATATCAGCCCCAGCATTTT.

The chain employs TRBV4-3 and TRBJ2-7; D is uncertain. The V and J ends lost 1 base and 3 bases respectively, with 10 bases between them. This CDR3 region has 14 residues. Germline V CDR1 and CDR2: LGHNA, YSLEER. CDR3 coding DNA: TGCGCCAGCAGCCAAGGAACACGAAACTACGAGCAGTACTTC. Translation: CASSQGTRNYEQYF.

This clone was recorded only once. This chain joins TRBV7-2 and TRBJ2-3, with no clear D. V gave up 6 bases and J gave up 0 bases, with 10 bases separating them. The CDR3 consists of 14 residues. In germline, CDR1 is SGHTA, CDR2 FQGNSA. CDR3 bases: TGTGCCAGCAGTCACTACGGCAGCACAGATACGCAGTATTTT. Amino acids: CASSHYGSTDTQYF.